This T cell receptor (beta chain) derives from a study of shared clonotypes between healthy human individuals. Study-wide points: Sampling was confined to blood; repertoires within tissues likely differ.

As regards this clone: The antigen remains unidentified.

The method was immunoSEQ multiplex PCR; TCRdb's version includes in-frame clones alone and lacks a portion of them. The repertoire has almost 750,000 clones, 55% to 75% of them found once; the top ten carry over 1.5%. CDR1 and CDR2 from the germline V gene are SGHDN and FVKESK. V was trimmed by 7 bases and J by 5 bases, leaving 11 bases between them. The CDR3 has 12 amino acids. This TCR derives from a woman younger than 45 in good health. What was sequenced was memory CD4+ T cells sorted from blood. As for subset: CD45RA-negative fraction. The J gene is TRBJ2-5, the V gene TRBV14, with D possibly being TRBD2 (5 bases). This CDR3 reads CASNRGRETQYF. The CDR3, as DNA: TGTGCCAGCAACCGAGGGCGGGAGACCCAGTACTTC.